This TCR beta chain appears in the sequencing data of a study of T cell responses to AZD1222 COVID-19 vaccine. Method: immunoSEQ multiplex PCR; TCRdb's copy keeps in-frame clones and lacks some. The data contain approximately 140,000 clones, under 95% of them singletons. V was clipped by 10 bases and J by 8 bases; unmatched bases: 8. The CDR3 is 12 amino acids. Study-level findings and limits: The peak T cell response came first, and repertoires were sampled only after it. Seropositivity was recorded at baseline in only six AZD1222 recipients. Most donors were white British, females outnumbered males, and clonal diversity was possibly underestimated.

Points on this clone: What it binds is not known.

The sample in question was peripheral blood, obtained on day 0 of AZD1222 vaccination. The clonotype was recovered from an adult in good health. The chain uses TRBV12-3 or TRBV12-4 and TRBJ1-2; TRBD1 agrees at 9 bases. For the CDR3, the DNA is TGTGCCACCTACAGGGGGCGAGGCGGCTACACCTTC. Translated, it gives CATYRGRGGYTF.